This paragraph reports one TCR beta chain. The antigen is undetermined. The data belong to a study of beta chain features in type 1 diabetes. cDNA synthesis used the whole RNA isolate, giving expressed TCRB sequences. Profiled with immunoSEQ multiplex PCR; TCRdb holds only in-frame clones, not every one. This table holds approximately 150,000 clones, about 9.7% found once. Study findings and constraints: TCRB CDR3 length was moderately but significantly reduced in all four CD4+ subsets of Type 1 diabetes patients. Researchers caution that PCR might favor shorter templates, equally among patients and controls. Because the template was cDNA, high-expressing cells might be over-represented.

The V gene lost 4 bases and the J gene lost 1 base, with 10 bases spanning the gap. The CDR3 length is 14 residues. The germline V gene has CDR1 SSHAT and CDR2 FNYEAQ (reference sequence). Sequencing was carried out using central memory CD4+ T cells from blood. This receptor was identified in a woman in her forties in good health. The chain links TRBV7-7 to TRBJ2-5; no definite D call. The CDR3 bases are TGTGCCAGCAGCTCCCTTGGAGTCCAAGAGACCCAGTACTTC. Amino acid sequence: CASSSLGVQETQYF.